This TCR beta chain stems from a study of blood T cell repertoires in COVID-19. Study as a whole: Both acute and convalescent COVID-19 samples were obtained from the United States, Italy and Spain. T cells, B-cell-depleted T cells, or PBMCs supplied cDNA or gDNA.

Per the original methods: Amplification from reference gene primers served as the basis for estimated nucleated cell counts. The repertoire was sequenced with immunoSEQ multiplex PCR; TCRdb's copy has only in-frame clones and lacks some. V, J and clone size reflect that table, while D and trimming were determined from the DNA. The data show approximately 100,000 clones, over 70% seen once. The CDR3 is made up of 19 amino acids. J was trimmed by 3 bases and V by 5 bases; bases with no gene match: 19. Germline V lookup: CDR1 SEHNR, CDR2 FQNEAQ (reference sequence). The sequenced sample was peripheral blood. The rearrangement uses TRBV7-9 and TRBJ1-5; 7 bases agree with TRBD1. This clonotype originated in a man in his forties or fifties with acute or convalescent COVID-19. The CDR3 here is CASSRHRELTGSLNQPQHF. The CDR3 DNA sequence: TGTGCCAGCAGCCGGCACCGAGAGCTGACAGGGTCCCTCAATCAGCCCCAGCATTTT.